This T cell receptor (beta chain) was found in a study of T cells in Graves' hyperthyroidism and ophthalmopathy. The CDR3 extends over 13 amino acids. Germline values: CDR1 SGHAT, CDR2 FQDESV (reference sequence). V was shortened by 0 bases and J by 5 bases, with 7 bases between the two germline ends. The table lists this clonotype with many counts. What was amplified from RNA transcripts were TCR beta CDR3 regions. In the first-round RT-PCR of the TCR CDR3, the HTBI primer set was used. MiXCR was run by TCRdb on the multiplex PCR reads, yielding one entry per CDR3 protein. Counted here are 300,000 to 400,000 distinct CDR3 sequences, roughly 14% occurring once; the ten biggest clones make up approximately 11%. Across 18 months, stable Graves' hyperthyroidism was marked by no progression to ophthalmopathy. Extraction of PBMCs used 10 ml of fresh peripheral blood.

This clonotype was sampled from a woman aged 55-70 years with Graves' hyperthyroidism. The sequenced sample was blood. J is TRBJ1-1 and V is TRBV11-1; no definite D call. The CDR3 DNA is TGTGCCAGCAGCTTAGCGGGGAGGACTGAAGCTTTCTTT. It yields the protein CASSLAGRTEAFF.